What follows is one T cell receptor beta chain and its context. Its antigen remains unknown. A minimum of 5.5 micrograms of total RNA was extracted per sample. This sample was taken from a study of blood T cells in healthy people across ages. Study-wide results and limits: The fall in TCR beta diversity per million T cells was roughly linear with age.

The CDR3 consists of 14 residues. Germline V gene lookup returns CDR1 SNHLY and CDR2 FYNNEI. The V end lost 5 bases, the J end lost 5 bases, and 13 bases lay between the germline ends. Primers used in a second PCR of about 6 to 11 cycles were a sample-barcoded 5' primer and a J-beta primer mix. TCRdb ran MiXCR on the 5' RACE reads and lists one entry per CDR3 protein. Of about 780,000 distinct CDR3 sequences detected, more than 25% appear once; the ten largest clones hold 3%. These data also formed part of another study, on T cells of mothers and their children. That paper states: Similar effects of thymic selection on TCR recombination output were recorded in related and unrelated pairs.

The sequencing input was blood. The gene calls are TRBV2 and TRBJ1-3; D gene unclear. The sequence was obtained from a boy younger than 18 in good health. The CDR3 here is CASSPVEGRNTIYF. CDR3 sequence (DNA): TGTGCCAGCAGTCCCGTAGAGGGTCGAAACACCATATATTTT.